This entry lists 17 T cell receptor beta chains sequenced from one sample in a study of tumor and adjacent non-tumor tissue in lung cancer. RNA was extracted from bulk tissue without any cell sorting. The library came from three nested PCR rounds adapted from ARM-PCR protocols. MiXCR, applied by TCRdb to the multiplex PCR reads, yields one record per CDR3 protein. The sample records roughly 75,000 distinct CDR3 sequences, over 75% being singletons. Sample: lung tumor tissue. The receptors were gathered from a woman aged 45 to 65 with non-small cell lung cancer.

To note about this clonotype: One end of the junction fails to match germline, which may point to a read error. The genes are TRBV6-5 and TRBJ2-7; TRBD1 agrees at 10 bases. Germline V gives CDR1 MNHEY, CDR2 SVGAGI. The CDR3 length is 16 residues. In DNA form, the CDR3 reads TGTGCCAGCACCAAAAACCCTGGGACAGGGGCCTACGAGCACTACTTC. Protein: CASTKNPGTGAYEHYF.

Remarks on this clonotype: One junction end does not reproduce the germline sequence, and a read error may be involved. This sequence joins TRBV4-2 and TRBJ2-1; TRBD2 matches 10 bases. The CDR3 loop spans 17 amino acids. Looked up from germline, CDR1 is LGHNA and CDR2 is YNFKEQ. The CDR3 bases are TGTGCCAACAGCCGAGAGGCTGAGCGGGAGGGCGACAATGAGCAGATCTTC. It codes for CANSREAEREGDNEQIF.

This clonotype rates as medium-sized. This chain joins TRBV11-2 and TRBJ2-3, with D maybe TRBD1 (6 bases). The CDR3 covers 20 residues. Trimming cost V 5 bases and J 5 bases, with 32 bases left between them. CDR1 is SGHAT, CDR2 FQNNGV, per germline. The CDR3 sequence: CASSPIGTRGSSLRGDTQYF. As DNA, the CDR3 is TGTGCCAGCAGCCCGATCGGAACTAGGGGGAGTTCCCTAAGAGGAGATACGCAGTATTTT.

With regard to this clonotype: Relative to the germline gene, one junction end is altered; a read error may explain this. This sequence joins TRBV6-1 and TRBJ2-5; possibly TRBD2 for D (7 bases). The germline gives CDR1 MNHNS, CDR2 SASEGT. The CDR3 totals 14 residues. CDR3 protein: CVSNVRRGQETQYF. The CDR3 DNA sequence: TGTGTCAGCAATGTAAGGCGGGGGCAAGAGACCCAGTATTTC.

Of note for this clonotype: One end of the junction varies from germline; a read error may be responsible. The chain combines TRBV6-1 with TRBJ2-1; 7 bases fit TRBD1. CDR3 length equals 20 residues. From germline, CDR1 is MNHNS and CDR2 SASEGT. The CDR3 nucleotides read TGTGCCAGCATACTTTGGGTGAATGGACAGGTGGCCCGACACGATAATGGGCAGTTCTTC. The encoded protein is CASILWVNGQVARHDNGQFF.

On this clonotype: One junction end disagrees with the germline gene, perhaps due to a read error. The chain joins TRBV12-3 or TRBV12-4 to TRBJ2-5, with 11 bases identical to TRBD2. The length of the CDR3 is 19 residues. CDR3 coding DNA: TGTGTCAGCATTCGTGGGCACGGGACTAGCGGCTCCAGGGTGGAGACCCAGTACTTC. This sequence encodes CVSIRGHGTSGSRVETQYF.

This chain joins TRBV29-1 and TRBJ2-5; the D call may be TRBD1 or TRBD2 (7 bases each). CDR3 length: 13 amino acids. Germline V gives CDR1 SQVTM, CDR2 ANQGSEA. CDR3 sequence reads: CIVGGTAQETQYF. CDR3 in DNA: TGCATCGTGGGAGGGACAGCCCAAGAGACCCAGTACTTC. The whole variable domain, filled in from reference TRBV29-1 and TRBJ2-5, reads SAVISQKPSRDICQRGTSLTIQCQVDSQVTMMFWYRQQPGQSLTLIATANQGSEATYESGFVIDKFPISRPNLTFSTLTVSNMSPEDSSIYLCIVGGTAQETQYFGPGTRLLVL.

The chain links TRBV11-2 to TRBJ2-1; no reliable D call. The V and J ends lost 4 bases and 8 bases respectively, with 15 bases between them. The length of the CDR3 is 14 residues. CDR1 SGHAT and CDR2 FQNNGV come from the germline V gene. CDR3 nucleotides: TGTGCCAGCAGCTACAAGCAGGAGTACGATGAGCAGTTCTTC. The encoded protein is CASSYKQEYDEQFF.

The sample holds a few counts of this clonotype. A much larger clone is a single base away; this may be a read error. This chain connects TRBV24-1 to TRBJ2-1; D possibly corresponds to TRBD2 (5 bases). CDR3 size: 13 residues. The V gene's germline CDR1 is KGHDR and CDR2 SFDVKD. The CDR3 region is CITQRTNLNEQFF. The CDR3 DNA sequence: TGTATCACCCAGCGGACCAACCTCAATGAGCAGTTCTTC.

The V gene is TRBV29-1, the J gene TRBJ2-5, with D hard to call. This CDR3 has 13 residues. From germline, CDR1 is SQVTM and CDR2 ANQGSEA. CDR3 residues: CSVSGNLGETQYF. The CDR3 region has the DNA TGCAGTGTCTCTGGGAATTTGGGGGAGACCCAGTACTTC. The whole variable domain, remainder taken from reference TRBV29-1 and TRBJ2-5, is SAVISQKPSRDICQRGTSLTIQCQVDSQVTMMFWYRQQPGQSLTLIATANQGSEATYESGFVIDKFPISRPNLTFSTLTVSNMSPEDSSIYLCSVSGNLGETQYFGPGTRLLVL.

The sample holds many counts of this clonotype. The chain joins TRBV7-8 to TRBJ1-5, with 8 bases matching TRBD1. Germline CDR1 reads SGHVS; CDR2 reads FQNEAQ. The trim removed 6 bases at V and 5 bases at J, leaving 9 bases unmatched. CDR3 length equals 15 residues. The CDR3 protein is CASRPSPDRDQPQHF. In DNA, the CDR3 is TGTGCCAGCAGACCCAGTCCGGACAGGGATCAGCCCCAGCATTTT.

As to this clonotype: This CDR3 is missing its conserved last phenylalanine or tryptophan, likely due to a read error. Because the CDR3's place on the DNA is in doubt, the DNA is left out and the CDR3 is given as listed by TCRdb. The rearrangement links TRBV4-1 to TRBJ2-1; the D call TRBD2 from the table was never checked on the DNA. CDR1 is MGHRA, CDR2 YSYEKL, per germline. The CDR3 length equals 17 residues, ends included. CDR3 protein: CSSSQEDRVLAGPKRFL.

Regarding this clonotype: Germline and junction disagree at one end, which may indicate a read error. CDR3 bases: TGTGCCAGTAGCTTAAACAGCGTTCAAGAGACCCAGTACTTC. This sequence encodes CASSLNSVQETQYF. The chain has TRBV11-2 and TRBJ2-5; D remains unclear. This CDR3 contains 14 residues. Germline lookup yields CDR1 SGHAT and CDR2 FQNNGV.

This clonotype was detected ten times or more. The rearrangement uses TRBV6-5 and TRBJ1-3, with a tentative D call TRBD1 (5 bases). With 9 bases removed from V and 10 bases from J, the gap between germline ends came to 16 bases. The CDR3 extends over 12 amino acids. CDR1 and CDR2 (germline): MNHEY, SVGAGI. This CDR3 is CARIRDSRTIYF. CDR3 nucleotides: TGTGCCAGAATTAGAGACAGTCGGACCATATATTTT.

With respect to this clonotype: No conserved phenylalanine or tryptophan is present at the end of the CDR3, so a read error is the likely explanation. V usage is TRBV12-3 or TRBV12-4 and J usage is TRBJ1-1; tentatively, D is TRBD1 (5 bases). Between the trimmed V and J ends, which lost 8 bases and 4 bases, there was a span of 14 bases. The CDR3 totals 13 residues. This CDR3 reads CASLLRGVTEAFY. CDR3 coding DNA: TGTGCCAGCCTACTTAGGGGAGTCACTGAAGCTTTCTAT.

Points on this clonotype: Just one base apart from a much larger clone, this may be a read error. The genes are TRBV11-2 and TRBJ2-5; D is possibly TRBD2 (7 bases). Germline V lookup: CDR1 SGHAT, CDR2 FQNNGV. The CDR3 runs to 16 residues. V shed 7 bases and J shed 5 bases, with 23 bases lying between them. The CDR3 protein is CASISTMGGPKETQYF. CDR3 in DNA: TGTGCCAGCATCTCCACAATGGGGGGGCCAAAGGAGACCCAGTACTTC.

As regards this clonotype: Its ends do not fully match the called genes, so a read error is possible. V gene TRBV29-1 combines with J gene TRBJ1-2; a weak D match, TRBD1 (5 bases). Germline V lookup: CDR1 SQVTM, CDR2 ANQGSEA. The CDR3 consists of 11 residues. CDR3 residues: CGVPAGLGYTF. Here the CDR3 DNA reads TGCGGCGTTCCGGCAGGGCTTGGCTACACCTTC.